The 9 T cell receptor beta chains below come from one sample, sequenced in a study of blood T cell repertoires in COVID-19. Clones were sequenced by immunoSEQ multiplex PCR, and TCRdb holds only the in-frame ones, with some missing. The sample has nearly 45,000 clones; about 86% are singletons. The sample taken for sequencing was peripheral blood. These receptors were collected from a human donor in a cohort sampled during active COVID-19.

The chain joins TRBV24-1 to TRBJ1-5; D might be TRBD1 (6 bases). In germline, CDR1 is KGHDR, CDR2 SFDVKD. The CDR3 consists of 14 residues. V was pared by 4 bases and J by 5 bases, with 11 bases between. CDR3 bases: TGTGCCACCAGTGAGACAGGAGTACATCAGCCCCAGCATTTT. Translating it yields CATSETGVHQPQHF.

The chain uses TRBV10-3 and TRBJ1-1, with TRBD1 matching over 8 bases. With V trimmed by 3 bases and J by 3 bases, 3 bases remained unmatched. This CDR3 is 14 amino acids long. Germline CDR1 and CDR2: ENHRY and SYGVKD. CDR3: CAISERQGHTEAFF. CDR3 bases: TGTGCCATCAGTGAAAGACAGGGGCACACTGAAGCTTTCTTT.

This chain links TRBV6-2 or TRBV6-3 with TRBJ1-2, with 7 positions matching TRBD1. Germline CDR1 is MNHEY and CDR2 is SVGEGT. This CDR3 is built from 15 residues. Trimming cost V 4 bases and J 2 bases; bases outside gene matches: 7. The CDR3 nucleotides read TGTGCCAGCAGTTCCGATGACAGGGCCAACTATGGCTACACCTTC. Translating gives CASSSDDRANYGYTF.

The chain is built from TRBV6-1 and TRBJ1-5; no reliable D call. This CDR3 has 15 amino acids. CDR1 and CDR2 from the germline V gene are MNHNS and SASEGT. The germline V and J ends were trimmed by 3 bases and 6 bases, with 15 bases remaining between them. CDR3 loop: CASSDTMRFGQPQHF. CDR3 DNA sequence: TGTGCCAGCAGTGATACGATGCGGTTCGGTCAGCCCCAGCATTTT.

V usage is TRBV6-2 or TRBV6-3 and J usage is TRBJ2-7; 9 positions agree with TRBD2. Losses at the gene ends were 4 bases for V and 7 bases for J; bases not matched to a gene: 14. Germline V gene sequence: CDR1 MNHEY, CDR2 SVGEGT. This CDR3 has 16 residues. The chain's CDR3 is CASSSGLAPNPREQYF. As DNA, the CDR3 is TGTGCCAGCAGTTCGGGACTAGCTCCGAACCCCCGGGAGCAGTACTTC.

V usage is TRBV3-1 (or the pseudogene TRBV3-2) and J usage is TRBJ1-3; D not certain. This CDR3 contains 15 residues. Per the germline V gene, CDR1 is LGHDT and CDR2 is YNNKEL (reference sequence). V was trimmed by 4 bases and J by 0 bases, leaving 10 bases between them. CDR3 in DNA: TGTGCCAGCAGCCGCCAGGCTCGCTCTGGAAACACCATATATTTT. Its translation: CASSRQARSGNTIYF.

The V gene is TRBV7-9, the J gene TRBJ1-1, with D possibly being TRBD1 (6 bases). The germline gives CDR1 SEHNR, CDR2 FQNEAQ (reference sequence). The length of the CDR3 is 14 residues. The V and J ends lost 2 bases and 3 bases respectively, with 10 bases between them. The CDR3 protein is CASSLYRDDTEAFF. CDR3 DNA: TGTGCCAGCAGCTTATACAGGGACGACACTGAAGCTTTCTTT.

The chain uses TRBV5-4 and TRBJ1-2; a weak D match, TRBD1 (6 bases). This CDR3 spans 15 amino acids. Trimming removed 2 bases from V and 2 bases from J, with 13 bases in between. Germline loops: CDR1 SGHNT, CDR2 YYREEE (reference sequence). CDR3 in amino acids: CASSFPDRTNYGYTF. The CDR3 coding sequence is TGTGCCAGCAGCTTTCCGGACAGAACCAACTATGGCTACACCTTC.

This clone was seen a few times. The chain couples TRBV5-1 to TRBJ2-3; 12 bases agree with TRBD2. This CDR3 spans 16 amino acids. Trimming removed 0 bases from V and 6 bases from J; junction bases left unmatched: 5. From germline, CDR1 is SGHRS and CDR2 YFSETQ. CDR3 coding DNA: TGCGCCAGCAGCTTGGTGCTAGCGGGGGGGTCGGATACGCAGTATTTT. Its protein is CASSLVLAGGSDTQYF.